The present T cell receptor beta chain was sequenced within a study of cytomegalovirus exposure and HLA in healthy donors. Study as a whole: Early released data had around 89 million unique TCRs, all coming from HLA-typed donors. The study, taken as a whole, reports: What a later analysis showed was that several of the most significant clusters appeared linked to common viral pathogens. For most TCR sequences rarity was the rule, although some public TCRs occurred in many donors.

In regard to this clone: Its antigen is currently unknown.

PCR employed 60 Vbeta and 13 Jbeta primers. As originally analysed: Roughly 83 million unique TCR beta chains, 9.5 million to 11 million of them shared, were counted by a later analysis. Sequenced by immunoSEQ multiplex PCR; TCRdb stores in-frame clones only, minus some. From that table come the V and J calls and clone size; the DNA was used to work out D and trimming. The data contain roughly 150,000 clones, over 75% of them singletons. Sequencing was done on a sample of PBMCs. The receptor comes from a man aged 30-40 years in good health and CMV-seropositive.

CDR3 sequence (DNA): TGTGCCAGCAGTCGGGACAGGCCGAACACTGAAGCTTTCTTT. Translating gives CASSRDRPNTEAFF. The V and J genes are TRBV27 and TRBJ1-1, with 8 positions matching TRBD1. This CDR3 comprises 14 residues. Germline V gives CDR1 MNHEY, CDR2 SMNVEV (reference sequence). V shed 5 bases, J shed 1 base, and the junction held 3 bases outside the gene matches.